Presented here are 21 T cell receptor beta chains from one specimen sequenced in a study of blood T cell repertoires in COVID-19. Assay: immunoSEQ multiplex PCR; the TCRdb copy retains only in-frame clones and omits some. This table holds 70,000 or so clones, 88% found once. Source material: peripheral blood. These receptors all stem from a human donor in a cohort sampled during active COVID-19.

The chain has TRBV9 and TRBJ1-4, with D perhaps TRBD1 (5 bases). The ends were cut back, 0 bases at V and 7 bases at J, with 16 bases in the middle. The CDR3 covers 16 residues. Germline V gives CDR1 SGDLS, CDR2 YYNGEE. The CDR3 loop is CASSVAGMPGVEKLFF. The CDR3 nucleotides read TGTGCCAGCAGCGTAGCTGGGATGCCGGGGGTTGAAAAACTGTTTTTT.

This chain joins TRBV28 and TRBJ2-5; 13 nucleotides line up with TRBD2. CDR1 and CDR2 from the germline V gene are MDHEN and SYDVKM. The CDR3 length is 16 residues. V lost 3 bases to trimming and J lost 3 bases; unmatched junction nucleotides: 4. CDR3 region: CASSLGGLAGEETQYF. CDR3 coding DNA: TGTGCCAGCAGTTTGGGAGGACTAGCGGGAGAAGAGACCCAGTACTTC.

The chain links TRBV2 to TRBJ1-2; tentative D call: TRBD1 (6 bases). CDR1 is SNHLY and CDR2 is FYNNEI in the germline V gene. The CDR3 consists of 12 residues. Trimming removed 6 bases at V and 4 bases at J, with 9 bases between. The CDR3 DNA sequence: TGTGCCAGCAGGGACAGTCCCTATGGCTACACCTTC. It is translated as CASRDSPYGYTF.

The genes are TRBV7-2 and TRBJ2-3; maybe TRBD2 (5 bases). Trimming pared 3 bases from V and 6 bases from J, leaving 10 bases between. The CDR3 sequence is 13 residues long. Germline CDR1 SGHTA, CDR2 FQGNSA. The chain's CDR3 is CASSFSGGDTQYF. DNA for the CDR3: TGTGCCAGCAGCTTCAGCGGCGGGGATACGCAGTATTTT. Full variable domain (missing parts from reference TRBV7-2 and TRBJ2-3): GAGVSQSPSNKVTEKGKDVELRCDPISGHTALYWYRQSLGQGLEFLIYFQGNSAPDKSGLPSDRFSAERTGGSVSTLTIQRTQQEDSAVYLCASSFSGGDTQYFGPGTRLTVL.

The V gene is TRBV5-4, the J gene TRBJ1-2; perhaps TRBD1 as D (5 bases). The V gene's germline CDR1 is SGHNT and CDR2 YYREEE (reference sequence). The ends were cut back, 4 bases at V and 4 bases at J, with 14 bases in the middle. The CDR3 contains 14 residues. The CDR3 bases are TGTGCCAGCAGCGGGTCCGGGGGTAGCTATGGCTACACCTTC. Translation gives CASSGSGGSYGYTF.

The sample holds a few counts of this clone. The chain has TRBV7-9 and TRBJ2-7; D gene unclear. CDR3 length: 13 amino acids. Germline assignment: CDR1 SEHNR and CDR2 FQNEAQ (reference sequence). V was clipped by 5 bases and J by 5 bases, with 13 bases between them. Written as DNA, the CDR3 is TGTGCCAGCAGCCCAGTGGTGTTCCACGAGCAGTACGTC. Its translation is CASSPVVFHEQYV.

In this sample, this clone turned up a few times. This sequence joins TRBV7-2 and TRBJ1-5; D is perhaps TRBD1 (5 bases). The CDR3 length is 13 residues. Germline CDR1 and CDR2: SGHTA and FQGNSA. V was trimmed by 1 base and J by 5 bases, leaving 6 bases between them. The DNA for the CDR3 is TGTGCCAGCAGCTTAGAAGGGGATCAGCCCCAGCATTTT. Translated, it gives CASSLEGDQPQHF.

The V gene is TRBV28, the J gene TRBJ2-7; 7 nucleotides align to TRBD1. The CDR3 extends over 17 amino acids. Germline CDR1 is MDHEN and CDR2 is SYDVKM. J gave up 1 base and V 0 bases, and 9 bases lay outside the gene matches. CDR3: CASSLWSGGSWSYEQYF. For the CDR3, the DNA is TGTGCCAGCAGTTTATGGTCAGGGGGATCCTGGTCCTACGAGCAGTACTTC.

The gene calls are TRBV19 and TRBJ2-2; TRBD1 aligns across 7 bases. The CDR3 consists of 16 residues. CDR1 LNHDA and CDR2 SQIVND come from the germline V gene (reference sequence). V was pared by 5 bases and J by 4 bases, with 10 bases of the junction left unmatched. CDR3 region: CASSSLTGSSTGELFF. The CDR3 coding sequence is TGTGCCAGTAGTTCTTTGACAGGGTCGTCCACCGGGGAGCTGTTTTTT.

The chain couples TRBV18 to TRBJ2-7, with D possibly being TRBD2 (7 bases). This CDR3 comprises 16 residues. The V end was cut by 3 bases, the J end by 2 bases, with 17 bases between. The germline CDR1 and CDR2 sequences are KGHSH and LQKENI. This CDR3 is CASSPEGRGDPYEQYF. CDR3 DNA sequence: TGTGCCAGCTCACCGGAAGGGAGGGGGGACCCCTACGAGCAGTACTTC.

The gene calls are TRBV9 and TRBJ2-1, with 11 bases lining up with TRBD2. This CDR3 is built from 16 residues. The germline V gene encodes CDR1 SGDLS and CDR2 YYNGEE. V shed 4 bases, J shed 2 bases, and the junction held 5 bases outside the gene matches. CDR3 region: CASSPRLAGTYNEQFF. CDR3 bases: TGTGCCAGCAGCCCGAGACTAGCGGGAACCTACAATGAGCAGTTCTTC.

The chain uses TRBV28 and TRBJ1-5; D is undetermined. Trimming removed 8 bases from V and 9 bases from J, with 26 bases in between. The germline V gene encodes CDR1 MDHEN and CDR2 SYDVKM. This CDR3 spans 16 amino acids. The CDR3 sequence is CASHSEPRHSGWPQHF. CDR3 bases: TGTGCCAGCCACTCGGAACCACGACATTCTGGGTGGCCCCAGCATTTT.

The chain uses TRBV24-1 and TRBJ2-3, with a tentative D call TRBD1 (6 bases). Germline V gene sequence: CDR1 KGHDR, CDR2 SFDVKD. V lost 0 bases, J lost 7 bases, and 28 bases lay in between. The CDR3 runs 20 residues. This CDR3 is CATSDLPYGRGDPGTHTQYF. The CDR3, as DNA: TGTGCCACCAGTGATTTGCCCTACGGCAGGGGAGATCCGGGTACTCATACGCAGTATTTT.

The chain uses TRBV5-1 and TRBJ2-7; 8 nucleotides align to TRBD2. Trimming removed 6 bases from V and 7 bases from J; junction bases left unmatched: 12. The germline CDR1 and CDR2 sequences are SGHRS and YFSETQ. The CDR3 is 14 amino acids. Here the CDR3 reads CASTRTGGALEQYF. The CDR3 region has the DNA TGCGCCAGCACCCGAACGGGAGGGGCCCTGGAGCAGTACTTC.

The chain is built from TRBV27 and TRBJ2-3; 8 bases are shared with TRBD2. V lost 4 bases to trimming and J lost 4 bases; unmatched junction nucleotides: 4. The CDR3 is 14 amino acids. From germline, CDR1 is MNHEY and CDR2 SMNVEV (reference sequence). The CDR3 loop reads CASSSSGSPDTQYF. Here the CDR3 DNA reads TGTGCCAGCAGTTCGAGCGGGAGCCCAGATACGCAGTATTTT.

In this sample, this clone turned up once. The chain links TRBV18 to TRBJ2-7, with a weak D call TRBD1 (5 bases). Trimming left V 3 bases short and J 6 bases short, with 15 bases between. Germline values: CDR1 KGHSH, CDR2 LQKENI. The CDR3 is 14 amino acids. The DNA of the CDR3 is TGTGCCAGCTCACCGCCAAGGACACGGACCGAGCAGTACTTC. Protein: CASSPPRTRTEQYF. The whole variable domain, filled in from reference TRBV18 and TRBJ2-7, reads NAGVMQNPRHLVRRRGQEARLRCSPMKGHSHVYWYRQLPEEGLKFMVYLQKENIIDESGMPKERFSAEFPKEGPSILRIQQVVRGDSAAYFCASSPPRTRTEQYFGPGTRLTVT.

V and J are TRBV28 and TRBJ2-1; TRBD2 matches 13 bases. CDR1 is MDHEN, CDR2 SYDVKM, per germline. There are 20 residues in the CDR3. Unmatched junction bases numbered 21, after V lost 6 bases and J lost 7 bases. The CDR3, as DNA: TGTGCCAGCAGCGAAACTGCCCTCAGGACTAGCGGGAGTATGAGAAATGAGCAGTTCTTC. Its protein product is CASSETALRTSGSMRNEQFF.

By frequency in the sample, this clone is medium-sized. The rearrangement links TRBV15 to TRBJ2-7; 11 bases map to TRBD1. The germline V gene encodes CDR1 LNHNV and CDR2 YYDKDF (reference sequence). The CDR3 loop spans 17 amino acids. Losses at the gene ends were 5 bases for V and 5 bases for J; bases not matched to a gene: 14. The CDR3 spells CATSSHAPGQGGDEQYF. Here the CDR3 DNA reads TGTGCCACCAGCTCCCACGCGCCGGGACAGGGGGGGGACGAGCAGTACTTC.

This clone was seen a single time. V is TRBV5-1 and J is TRBJ1-1, with 10 positions matching TRBD1. This CDR3 has 13 residues. Losses at the gene ends were 7 bases for V and 11 bases for J; bases not matched to a gene: 11. Per the germline V gene, CDR1 is SGHRS and CDR2 is YFSETQ. This CDR3 reads CASATGDRGTAFF. Written as DNA, the CDR3 is TGCGCCAGCGCCACCGGGGACAGGGGTACGGCTTTCTTT.

This clone occurred once. The genes are TRBV7-2 and TRBJ2-1; D gene unclear. CDR1 and CDR2 from the germline V gene are SGHTA and FQGNSA. The ends were cut back, 2 bases at V and 8 bases at J, with 13 bases in the middle. This CDR3 region has 14 residues. The CDR3 bases are TGTGCCAGCAGCTTATCGGCTAGAGGCGATGAGCAGTTCTTC. Translation gives CASSLSARGDEQFF.

The CDR3 here is CATSRDGTGVSYTF. In DNA, the CDR3 is TGTGCCACCAGCAGAGACGGGACAGGGGTCAGCTACACCTTC. J is TRBJ1-2 and V is TRBV15, with 10 positions matching TRBD1. Looked up from germline, CDR1 is LNHNV and CDR2 is YYDKDF (reference sequence). The CDR3 covers 14 residues. V lost 0 bases, J lost 9 bases, and 4 bases stayed unmatched.